This T cell receptor beta chain was obtained from a study of cytomegalovirus exposure and HLA in healthy donors. A remark on this clone: Its antigen is not known.

13 Jbeta primers and 60 Vbeta primers were used for the PCR. Repertoires were generated with immunoSEQ multiplex PCR, while TCRdb's copy carries only in-frame clones and drops some. The top ten hold approximately 2.5% of the sample, which has roughly 150,000 clones, approximately 85% seen once. Looked up from germline, CDR1 is SEHNR and CDR2 is FQNEAQ (reference sequence). This CDR3 has 16 amino acids. V dropped 7 bases and J dropped 2; count of bases not matched to a gene: 10. Notes on the study in general: Later on, an analysis found that several of the most significant clusters appeared to be linked to common viral pathogens, which included parvovirus B19. A reported reduction in N-insertions relative to the approximately 640-donor mean was seen in an Asian-associated ancestry cluster in a later analysis. Owing to their indistinguishability, certain V segments, notably TRBV6-2 and TRBV6-3, were excluded. One cluster of highly shared sequence variants probably arose as a sequencing artifact.

The source is a man in his thirties or forties in good health and CMV-seropositive. The gene calls are TRBV7-9 and TRBJ2-2; 7 bases are a match to TRBD1. Source material: PBMCs. CDR3 nucleotides: TGTGCCAGCATCCCCCCGGACAGGAGAAACACCGGGGAGCTGTTTTTT. This sequence encodes CASIPPDRRNTGELFF.